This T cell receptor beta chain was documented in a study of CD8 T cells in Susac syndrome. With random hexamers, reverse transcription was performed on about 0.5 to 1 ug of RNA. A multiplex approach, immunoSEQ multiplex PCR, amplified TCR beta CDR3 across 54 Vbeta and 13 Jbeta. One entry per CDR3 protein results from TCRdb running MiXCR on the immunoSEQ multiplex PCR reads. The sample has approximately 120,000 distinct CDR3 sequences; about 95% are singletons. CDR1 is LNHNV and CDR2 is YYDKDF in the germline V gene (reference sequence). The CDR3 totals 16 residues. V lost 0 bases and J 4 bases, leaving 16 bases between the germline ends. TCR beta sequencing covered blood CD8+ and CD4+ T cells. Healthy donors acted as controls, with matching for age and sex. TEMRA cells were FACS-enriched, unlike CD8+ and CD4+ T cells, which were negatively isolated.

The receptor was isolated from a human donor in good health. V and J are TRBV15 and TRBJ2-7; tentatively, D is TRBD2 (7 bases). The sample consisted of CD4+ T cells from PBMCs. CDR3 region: CATSRDGTGGLYEQYF. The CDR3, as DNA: TGTGCCACCAGCAGAGATGGCACGGGGGGCCTTTACGAGCAGTACTTC.